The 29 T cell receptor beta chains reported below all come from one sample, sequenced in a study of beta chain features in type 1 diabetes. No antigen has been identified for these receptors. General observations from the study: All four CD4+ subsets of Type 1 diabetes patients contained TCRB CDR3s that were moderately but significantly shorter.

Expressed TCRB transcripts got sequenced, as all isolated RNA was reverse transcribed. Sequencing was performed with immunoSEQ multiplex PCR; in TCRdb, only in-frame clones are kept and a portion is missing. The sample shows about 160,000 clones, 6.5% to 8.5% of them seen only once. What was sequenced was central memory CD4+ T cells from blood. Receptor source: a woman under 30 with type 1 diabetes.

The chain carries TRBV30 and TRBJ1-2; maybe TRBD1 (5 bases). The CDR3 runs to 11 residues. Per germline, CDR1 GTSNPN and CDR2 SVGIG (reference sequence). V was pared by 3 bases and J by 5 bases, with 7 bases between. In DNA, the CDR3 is TGTGCCTGGAGCGGGGGTTATGGCTACACCTTC. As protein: CAWSGGYGYTF.

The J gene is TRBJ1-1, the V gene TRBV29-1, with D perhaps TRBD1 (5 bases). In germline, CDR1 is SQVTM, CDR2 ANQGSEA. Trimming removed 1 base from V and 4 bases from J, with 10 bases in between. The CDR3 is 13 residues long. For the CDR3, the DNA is TGCAGCGTTGAAGGGCAGCAGGGCACTGAAGCTTTCTTT. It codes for CSVEGQQGTEAFF.

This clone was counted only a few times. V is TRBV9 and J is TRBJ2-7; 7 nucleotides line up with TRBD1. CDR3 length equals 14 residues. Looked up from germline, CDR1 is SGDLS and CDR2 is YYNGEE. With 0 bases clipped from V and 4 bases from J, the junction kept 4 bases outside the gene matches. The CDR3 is CASSVGGRGYEQYF. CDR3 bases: TGTGCCAGCAGCGTAGGGGGCAGGGGGTACGAGCAGTACTTC.

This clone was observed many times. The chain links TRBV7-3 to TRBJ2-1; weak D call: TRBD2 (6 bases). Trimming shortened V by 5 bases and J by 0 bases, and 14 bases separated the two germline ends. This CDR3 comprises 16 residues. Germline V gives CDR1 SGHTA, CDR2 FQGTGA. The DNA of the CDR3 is TGTGCCAGCAGCCCCGGGAGCCCGAGCTCCTACAATGAGCAGTTCTTC. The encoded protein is CASSPGSPSSYNEQFF.

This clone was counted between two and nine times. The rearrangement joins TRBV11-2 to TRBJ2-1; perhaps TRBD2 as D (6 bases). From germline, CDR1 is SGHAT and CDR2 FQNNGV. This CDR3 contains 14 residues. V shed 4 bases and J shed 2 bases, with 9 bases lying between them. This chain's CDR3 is CASSSTSTYNEQFF. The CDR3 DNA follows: TGTGCCAGCAGCTCTACTAGCACCTACAATGAGCAGTTCTTC.

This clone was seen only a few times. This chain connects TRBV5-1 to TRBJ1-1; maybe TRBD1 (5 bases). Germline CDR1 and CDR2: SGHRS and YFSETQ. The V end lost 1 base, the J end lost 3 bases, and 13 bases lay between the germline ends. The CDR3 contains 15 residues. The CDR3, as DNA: TGCGCCAGCAGCTTGAGATCCGGGGGGGACACTGAAGCTTTCTTT. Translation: CASSLRSGGDTEAFF.

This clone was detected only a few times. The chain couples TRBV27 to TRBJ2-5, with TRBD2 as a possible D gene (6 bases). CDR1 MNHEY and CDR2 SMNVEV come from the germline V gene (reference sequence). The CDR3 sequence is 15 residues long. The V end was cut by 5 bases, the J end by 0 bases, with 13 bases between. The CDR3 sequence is CASSPRGRYQETQYF. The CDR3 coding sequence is TGTGCCAGCAGTCCCCGGGGGAGGTACCAAGAGACCCAGTACTTC.

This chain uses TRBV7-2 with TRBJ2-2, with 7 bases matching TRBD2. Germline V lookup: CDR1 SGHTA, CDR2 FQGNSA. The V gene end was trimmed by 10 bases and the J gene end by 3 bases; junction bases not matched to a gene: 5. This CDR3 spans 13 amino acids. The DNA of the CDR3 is TGTGCCACCTTGGGGGGGTACACCGGGGAGCTGTTTTTT. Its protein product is CATLGGYTGELFF.

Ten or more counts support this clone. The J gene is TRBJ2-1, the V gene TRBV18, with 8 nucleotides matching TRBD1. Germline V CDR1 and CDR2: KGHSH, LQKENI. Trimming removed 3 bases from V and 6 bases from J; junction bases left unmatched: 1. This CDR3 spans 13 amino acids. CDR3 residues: CASSPGQGNEQFF. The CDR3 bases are TGTGCCAGCTCACCCGGACAGGGCAATGAGCAGTTCTTC.

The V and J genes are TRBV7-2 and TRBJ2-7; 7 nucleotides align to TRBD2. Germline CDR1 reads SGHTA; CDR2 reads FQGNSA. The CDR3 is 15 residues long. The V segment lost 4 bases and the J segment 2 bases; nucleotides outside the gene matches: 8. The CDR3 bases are TGTGCCAGCAGCTCCCGGTGGGGGGGGACCTACGAGCAGTACTTC. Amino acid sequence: CASSSRWGGTYEQYF.

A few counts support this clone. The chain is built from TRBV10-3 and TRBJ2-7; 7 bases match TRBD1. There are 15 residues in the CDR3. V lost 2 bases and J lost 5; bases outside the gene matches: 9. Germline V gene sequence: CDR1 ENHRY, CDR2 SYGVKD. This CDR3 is CAISEPFNGQDEQYF. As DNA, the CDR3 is TGTGCCATCAGTGAGCCCTTTAACGGACAGGACGAGCAGTACTTC.

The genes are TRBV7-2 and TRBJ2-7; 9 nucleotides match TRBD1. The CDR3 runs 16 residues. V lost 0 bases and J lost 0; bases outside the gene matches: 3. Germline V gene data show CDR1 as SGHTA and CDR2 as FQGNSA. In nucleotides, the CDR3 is TGTGCCAGCAGCTTAGCGCTACAGGGGGCCTCCTACGAGCAGTACTTC. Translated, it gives CASSLALQGASYEQYF.

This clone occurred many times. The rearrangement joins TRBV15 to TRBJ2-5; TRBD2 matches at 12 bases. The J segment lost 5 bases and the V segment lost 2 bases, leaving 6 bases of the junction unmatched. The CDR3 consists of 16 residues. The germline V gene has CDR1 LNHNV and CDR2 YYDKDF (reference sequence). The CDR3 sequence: CATSRLAGGPGETQYF. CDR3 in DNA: TGTGCCACCAGCAGACTAGCGGGAGGGCCAGGGGAGACCCAGTACTTC.

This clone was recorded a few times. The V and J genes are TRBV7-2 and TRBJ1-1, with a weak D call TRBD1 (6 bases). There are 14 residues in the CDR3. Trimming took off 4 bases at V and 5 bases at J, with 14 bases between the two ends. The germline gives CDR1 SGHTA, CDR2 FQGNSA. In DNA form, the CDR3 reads TGTGCCAGCAGCTCTAATGGGGGCAGAACTGAAGCTTTCTTT. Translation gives CASSSNGGRTEAFF.

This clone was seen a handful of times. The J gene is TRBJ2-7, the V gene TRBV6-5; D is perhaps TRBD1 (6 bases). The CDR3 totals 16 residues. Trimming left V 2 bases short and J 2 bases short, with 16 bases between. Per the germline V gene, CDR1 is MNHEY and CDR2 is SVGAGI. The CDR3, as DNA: TGTGCCAGCAGTTACGGCCGGACAGCCCATACCTACGAGCAGTACTTC. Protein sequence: CASSYGRTAHTYEQYF.

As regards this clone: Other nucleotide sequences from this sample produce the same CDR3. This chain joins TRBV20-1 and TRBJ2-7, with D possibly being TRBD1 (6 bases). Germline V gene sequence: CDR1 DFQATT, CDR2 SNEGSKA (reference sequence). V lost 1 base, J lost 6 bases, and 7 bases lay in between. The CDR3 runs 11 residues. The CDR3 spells CSARVRGEQYF. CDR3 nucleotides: TGCAGTGCTAGAGTCAGGGGCGAGCAGTACTTC.

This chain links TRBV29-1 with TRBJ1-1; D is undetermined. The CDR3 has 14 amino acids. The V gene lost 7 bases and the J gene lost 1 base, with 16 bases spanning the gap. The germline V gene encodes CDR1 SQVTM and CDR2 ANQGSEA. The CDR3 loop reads CSAETTVKNTEAFF. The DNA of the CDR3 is TGCAGCGCAGAGACCACAGTAAAGAACACTGAAGCTTTCTTT.

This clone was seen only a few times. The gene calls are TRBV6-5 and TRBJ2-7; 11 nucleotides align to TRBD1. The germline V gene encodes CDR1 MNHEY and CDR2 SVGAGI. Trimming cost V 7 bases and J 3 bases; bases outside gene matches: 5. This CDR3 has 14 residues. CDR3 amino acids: CASTGTGGHYEQYF. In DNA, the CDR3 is TGTGCCAGCACGGGGACAGGGGGTCACTACGAGCAGTACTTC.

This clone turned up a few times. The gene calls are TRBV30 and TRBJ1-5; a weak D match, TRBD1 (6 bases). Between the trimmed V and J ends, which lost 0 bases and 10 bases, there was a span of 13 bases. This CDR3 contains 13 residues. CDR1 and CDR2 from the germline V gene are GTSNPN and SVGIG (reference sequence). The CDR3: CAWSVGGGDPQHF. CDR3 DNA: TGTGCCTGGAGTGTGGGGGGGGGCGATCCCCAGCATTTT. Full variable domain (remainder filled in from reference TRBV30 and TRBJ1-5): SQTIHQWPATLVQPVGSPLSLECTVEGTSNPNLYWYRQAAGRGLQLLFYSVGIGQISSEVPQNLSASRPQDRQFILSSKKLLLSDSGFYLCAWSVGGGDPQHFGDGTRLSIL.

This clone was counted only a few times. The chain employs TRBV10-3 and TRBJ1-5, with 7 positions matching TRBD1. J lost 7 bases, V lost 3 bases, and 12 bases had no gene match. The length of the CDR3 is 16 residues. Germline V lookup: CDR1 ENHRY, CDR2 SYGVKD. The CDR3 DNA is TGTGCCATCAGTGACCTAAAGGGACAGTCCTTCCAGCCCCAGCATTTT. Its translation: CAISDLKGQSFQPQHF.

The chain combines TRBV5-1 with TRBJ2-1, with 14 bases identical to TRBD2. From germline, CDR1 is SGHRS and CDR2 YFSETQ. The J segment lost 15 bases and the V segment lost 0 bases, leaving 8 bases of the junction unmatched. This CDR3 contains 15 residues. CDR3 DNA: TGCGCCAGCAGCTTGGAGGGGACTAGCGGGAGTGCATGGTTCTTC. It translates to CASSLEGTSGSAWFF.

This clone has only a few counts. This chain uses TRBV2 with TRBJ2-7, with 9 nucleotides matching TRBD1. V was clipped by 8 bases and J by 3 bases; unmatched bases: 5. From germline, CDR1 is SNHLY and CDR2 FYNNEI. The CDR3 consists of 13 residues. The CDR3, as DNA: TGTGCCAGCGCCCGGGACAGGGACTACGAGCAGTACTTC. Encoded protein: CASARDRDYEQYF. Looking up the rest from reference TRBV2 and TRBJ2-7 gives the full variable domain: EPEVTQTPSHQVTQMGQEVILRCVPISNHLYFYWYRQILGQKVEFLVSFYNNEISEKSEIFDDQFSVERPDGSNFTLKIRSTKLEDSAMYFCASARDRDYEQYFGPGTRLTVT.

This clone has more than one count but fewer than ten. The CDR3 protein is CASSPPSRAQETQYF. CDR3 DNA: TGTGCCAGCTCACCACCGAGCAGGGCCCAAGAGACCCAGTACTTC. This rearrangement joins TRBV18 to TRBJ2-5; the D gene is possibly TRBD1 (5 bases). Trimming took 0 bases from V and 1 from J, leaving 9 bases between them. The CDR3 is 15 residues long. Looked up from germline, CDR1 is KGHSH and CDR2 is LQKENI.

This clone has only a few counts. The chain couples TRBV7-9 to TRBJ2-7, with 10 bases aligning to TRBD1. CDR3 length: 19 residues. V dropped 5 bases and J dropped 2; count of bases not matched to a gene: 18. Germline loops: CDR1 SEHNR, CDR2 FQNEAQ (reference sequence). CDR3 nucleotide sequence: TGTGCCAGCAGCCCATTCCCGGGACAGGGGTCCAATCATCCCTACGAGCAGTACTTC. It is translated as CASSPFPGQGSNHPYEQYF. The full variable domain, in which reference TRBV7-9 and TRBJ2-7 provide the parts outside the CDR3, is DTGVSQNPRHKITKRGQNVTFRCDPISEHNRLYWYRQTLGQGPEFLTYFQNEAQLEKSRLLSDRFSAERPKGSFSTLEIQRTEQGDSAMYLCASSPFPGQGSNHPYEQYFGPGTRLTVT.

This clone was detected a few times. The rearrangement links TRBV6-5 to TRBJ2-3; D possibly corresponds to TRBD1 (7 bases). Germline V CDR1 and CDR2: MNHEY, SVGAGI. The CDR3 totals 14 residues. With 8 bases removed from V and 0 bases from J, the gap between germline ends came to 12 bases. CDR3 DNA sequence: TGTGCCAGCGGGGGGACAGAGAGCACAGATACGCAGTATTTT. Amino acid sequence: CASGGTESTDTQYF.

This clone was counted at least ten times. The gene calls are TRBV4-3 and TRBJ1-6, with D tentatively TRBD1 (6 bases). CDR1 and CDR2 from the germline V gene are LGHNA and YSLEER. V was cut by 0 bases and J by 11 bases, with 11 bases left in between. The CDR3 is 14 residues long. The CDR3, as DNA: TGCGCCAGCAGCCAAGATGGGGCAGGGGCACCCCTCCACTTT. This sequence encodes CASSQDGAGAPLHF.

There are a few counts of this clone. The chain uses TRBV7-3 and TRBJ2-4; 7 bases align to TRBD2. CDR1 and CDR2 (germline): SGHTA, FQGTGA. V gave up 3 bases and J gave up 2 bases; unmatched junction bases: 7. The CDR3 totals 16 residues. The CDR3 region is CASSLGSGGTKNIQYF. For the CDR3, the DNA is TGTGCCAGCAGCTTGGGGTCCGGGGGGACCAAAAACATTCAGTACTTC. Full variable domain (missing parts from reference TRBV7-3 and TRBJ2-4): GAGVSQTPSNKVTEKGKYVELRCDPISGHTALYWYRQSLGQGPEFLIYFQGTGAADDSGLPNDRFFAVRPEGSVSTLKIQRTERGDSAVYLCASSLGSGGTKNIQYFGAGTRLSVL.

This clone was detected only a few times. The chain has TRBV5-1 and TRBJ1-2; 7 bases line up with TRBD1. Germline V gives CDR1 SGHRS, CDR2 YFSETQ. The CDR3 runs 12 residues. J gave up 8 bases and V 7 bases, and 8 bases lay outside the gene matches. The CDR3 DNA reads TGCGCCAGCTATCTACAGGGGAGAGGCTACACCTTC. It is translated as CASYLQGRGYTF.

The CDR3 sequence: CASSATGTTEQFF. CDR3 coding DNA: TGTGCCAGCAGTGCGACTGGGACTACTGAGCAGTTCTTC. The chain links TRBV6-4 to TRBJ2-1; 7 nucleotides agree with TRBD2. V lost 4 bases to trimming and J lost 9 bases; unmatched junction nucleotides: 6. This CDR3 comprises 13 residues. Germline V gives CDR1 MRHNA, CDR2 SNTAGT.